The entry below describes one TCR beta chain. Other DNA sequences in the same sample also yield this CDR3. From germline, CDR1 is MNHEY and CDR2 SMNVEV (reference sequence). V was clipped by 3 bases and J by 5 bases, with 5 bases between them. The CDR3 spans 11 residues. The data belong to a study of shared clonotypes between healthy human individuals. At a deep level, the assay was run. Libraries were prepared by immunoSEQ multiplex PCR; TCRdb keeps only in-frame clonotypes and omits some of them. The sample yields roughly 1,800,000 clones, around 96% seen once. Positive CCR7 selection of CD45RO-negative cells yielded the naive CD8 cells, and terminally differentiated effector memory CD45RA+ cells were excluded.

The source of this sequence is a man in his late teens or twenties in good health. This chain connects TRBV27 to TRBJ2-7; D remains unclear. Input material: naive CD8+ T cells sorted from blood. The CDR3 region is CASSFGNEQYF. CDR3 nucleotide sequence: TGTGCCAGCAGTTTTGGCAACGAGCAGTACTTC.